This TCR beta chain was documented in a study of T cells in Graves' hyperthyroidism and ophthalmopathy. Study results and limitations: In blood, most of the thyroid clonotypes expanded above 0.001 were also present.

This clonotype appeared many times. Its antigen is currently unknown. Criteria for exclusion of patients were uncontrolled infection, other autoimmune disease, pregnancy or lactation. The CDR3 is 16 residues long. Germline CDR1 ENHRY, CDR2 SYGVKD. V was shortened by 6 bases and J by 3 bases, with 20 bases between the two germline ends. From RNA transcripts, TCR beta CDR3 regions were amplified. HTBI primers were used for first-round RT-PCR of the TCR CDR3. TCRdb ran MiXCR on the multiplex PCR reads and lists one entry per CDR3 protein. The sample comprises a few hundred thousand distinct CDR3 sequences, approximately 15% of which are singletons, and 15% to 20% rests with the top ten.

The sequence was collected from a woman aged 18-29 years with Graves' hyperthyroidism. The sequenced sample consisted of blood. This chain uses TRBV10-3 with TRBJ2-5; D is perhaps TRBD1 or TRBD2 (5 bases each). The CDR3 loop is CAISGSRGRGEETQYF. The DNA for the CDR3 is TGTGCCATCAGCGGGTCCCGGGGAAGGGGCGAAGAGACCCAGTACTTC.